Shown below are 24 T cell receptor beta chains from a single sample sequenced in a study of a mutant IDH1 vaccine in newly diagnosed glioma. Profiled with immunoSEQ multiplex PCR; TCRdb holds only in-frame clones, not every one. The sample records some 87,000 clones, about 82% being singletons. The time point was: baseline, week 1 (first vaccination visit). Documented treatment: pre-vaccination baseline after standard-of-care therapy. The starting material was PBMCs, obtained from a glioma patient treated with radiotherapy, temozolomide or both. The receptors were sampled from a man aged 40-50 years with glioma.

The chain links TRBV28 to TRBJ2-2, with a weak D call TRBD1 (7 bases). Trimming removed 6 bases at V and 5 bases at J, with 16 bases between. The germline V gene encodes CDR1 MDHEN and CDR2 SYDVKM. This CDR3 has 15 amino acids. The chain's CDR3 is CASRQGGAGTGELFF. CDR3 sequence (DNA): TGTGCCAGCAGGCAAGGGGGCGCGGGAACCGGGGAGCTGTTTTTT.

The chain couples TRBV11-3 to TRBJ2-7; D gene uncertain. The CDR3 loop spans 13 amino acids. Germline CDR1 and CDR2: SGHNT and YENEEA. V lost 5 bases to trimming and J lost 0 bases, with 8 bases between them. CDR3 sequence (DNA): TGTGCCAGCAGCCCGGCACTCTCCTACGAGCAGTACTTC. Translation: CASSPALSYEQYF.

This clone was counted a few times. The chain is built from TRBV7-9 and TRBJ2-7, with D unclear. The V and J ends lost 3 bases and 6 bases respectively, with 18 bases between them. In germline, CDR1 is SEHNR, CDR2 FQNEAQ (reference sequence). The CDR3 totals 15 residues. The CDR3 loop reads CASSLNSMGSGEQYF. The CDR3 region has the DNA TGTGCCAGCAGCTTGAACTCCATGGGGTCGGGCGAGCAGTACTTC.

This rearrangement joins TRBV21-1 to TRBJ2-7; the DNA was not used to check the table's D call, TRBD2. TRBV21-1 is assigned pseudogene status. This CDR3 contains 15 residues. The DNA for the CDR3 is TGTGCCAGCAGCAAAGAGGGCGGGTCCTCCTACGAGCAGTACTTC. This gives the protein CASSKEGGSSYEQYF.

This clone came up once. This chain links TRBV14 with TRBJ2-2; 8 bases agree with TRBD2. Germline V lookup: CDR1 SGHDN, CDR2 FVKESK. This CDR3 is built from 16 residues. Germline trimming cut 4 bases from V and 6 bases from J; bases unmatched to any gene: 10. The CDR3 reads CASSPLGGGPAGELFF. CDR3 nucleotides: TGTGCCAGCAGCCCGCTCGGGGGGGGGCCCGCCGGGGAGCTGTTTTTT.

The chain is built from TRBV5-1 and TRBJ2-3; D not certain. Trimming stripped 0 bases from V and 1 base from J, with 3 bases between. The CDR3 has 13 amino acids. Germline V lookup: CDR1 SGHRS, CDR2 YFSETQ. In DNA, the CDR3 is TGCGCCAGCAGCTTGGTAGGCACAGATACGCAGTATTTT. It codes for CASSLVGTDTQYF.

This chain uses TRBV7-9 with TRBJ1-2; D gene uncertain. This CDR3 region has 14 residues. The V gene lost 1 base and the J gene lost 5 bases, with 11 bases spanning the gap. Germline V lookup: CDR1 SEHNR, CDR2 FQNEAQ (reference sequence). Here the CDR3 DNA reads TGTGCCAGCAGCTTAGACTCCCCTCATTATGGCTACACCTTC. This encodes CASSLDSPHYGYTF.

V and J are TRBV11-2 and TRBJ2-7, with D tentatively TRBD1 (5 bases). This CDR3 region has 17 residues. Trimming took off 6 bases at V and 2 bases at J, with 23 bases between the two ends. CDR1 and CDR2 (germline): SGHAT, FQNNGV. The CDR3 nucleotides are TGTGCCAGCAGGGGGCTCTACAAGAGTGGCCTTACCTACGAGCAGTACTTC. Encoded protein: CASRGLYKSGLTYEQYF.

The chain carries TRBV5-8 and TRBJ1-4, with D possibly TRBD1 on 5 matching bases. This CDR3 comprises 16 residues. V shed 4 bases and J shed 8 bases, with 21 bases lying between them. Germline V gene sequence: CDR1 SGHTS, CDR2 YDEGEE. The CDR3 DNA reads as TGTGCCAGCAGCCCGCTTGGAGGGGCAGAAGGAGAAAAACTGTTTTTT. Its protein product is CASSPLGGAEGEKLFF.

V gene TRBV4-3 combines with J gene TRBJ2-5; 7 bases map to TRBD2. Near its end, the DNA agrees better with TRBJ2-7, so the J call may be wrong. The CDR3 extends over 16 amino acids. Per germline, CDR1 LGHNA and CDR2 YSLEER. Here the CDR3 DNA reads TGCGCCAGCAGCCAAGATAGGGCTAGCGGATACTACGAGCAGTACTTC. Amino acids: CASSQDRASGYYEQYF.

In this sample, this clone is medium-sized (0.01 to 0.1%). The chain is built from TRBV5-4 and TRBJ2-7, with D perhaps given as TRBD1 or TRBD2 (5 bases each). Trimming took 4 bases from V and 3 from J, leaving 11 bases between them. There are 13 residues in the CDR3. Germline V gives CDR1 SGHNT, CDR2 YYREEE (reference sequence). CDR3: CASSTGTDYEQYF. DNA for the CDR3: TGTGCCAGCAGCACCGGGACGGACTACGAGCAGTACTTC.

The chain has TRBV11-2 and TRBJ2-7, with a weak D call TRBD1 (5 bases). V lost 5 bases to trimming and J lost 0 bases, with 8 bases between them. The germline V gene has CDR1 SGHAT and CDR2 FQNNGV. The CDR3 consists of 13 residues. This chain's CDR3 is CASSPDSSYEQYF. The DNA for the CDR3 is TGTGCCAGCAGCCCTGACAGCTCCTACGAGCAGTACTTC. Complete variable domain (other parts from reference TRBV11-2 and TRBJ2-7): EAGVAQSPRYKIIEKRQSVAFWCNPISGHATLYWYQQILGQGPKLLIQFQNNGVVDDSQLPKDRFSAERLKGVDSTLKIQPAKLEDSAVYLCASSPDSSYEQYFGPGTRLTVT.

A remark on this clone: One end of the junction is discordant with germline, which a read error may explain. V is TRBV7-7 and J is TRBJ2-7; 8 nucleotides agree with TRBD1. Germline CDR1 reads SSHAT; CDR2 reads FNYEAQ (reference sequence). This CDR3 has 15 residues. The DNA for the CDR3 is TGTGCTAGCAGCCCCCAGGACAGGGATACCTACGAGCAGTACTTC. This sequence encodes CASSPQDRDTYEQYF.

The rearrangement links TRBV15 to TRBJ1-5; D unclear. Germline lookup yields CDR1 LNHNV and CDR2 YYDKDF (reference sequence). V was shortened by 0 bases and J by 5 bases, with 20 bases between the two germline ends. This CDR3 contains 18 residues. As DNA, the CDR3 is TGTGCCACCAGCAGAGATCCAATCCGGGTATTTGAGGATCAGCCCCAGCATTTT. Amino acids: CATSRDPIRVFEDQPQHF.

The chain has TRBV10-3 and TRBJ2-4; D gene unclear. CDR3 length: 14 residues. The germline V and J ends were trimmed by 4 bases and 8 bases, with 15 bases remaining between them. Germline values: CDR1 ENHRY, CDR2 SYGVKD. Here the CDR3 reads CAISAETVGDIQYF. The CDR3 region has the DNA TGTGCCATCAGTGCGGAGACCGTCGGCGACATTCAGTACTTC.

The chain employs TRBV27 and TRBJ1-2, with TRBD1 matching 7 bases. CDR1 and CDR2 (germline): MNHEY, SMNVEV (reference sequence). The CDR3 is 13 residues long. V shed 5 bases and J 10 bases; nucleotides not matched to a gene: 10. The CDR3 region has the DNA TGTGCCAGCAGTGAAAATACGGGACAGAACTACACCTTC. Protein product: CASSENTGQNYTF.

This chain joins TRBV4-3 and TRBJ2-1; no reliable D call. Germline values: CDR1 LGHNA, CDR2 YSLEER. V was shortened by 1 base and J by 7 bases, with 11 bases between the two germline ends. This CDR3 is built from 14 residues. The CDR3 protein is CASSQGMWRNEQFF. As DNA, the CDR3 is TGCGCCAGCAGCCAAGGGATGTGGAGAAATGAGCAGTTCTTC.

The chain uses TRBV19 and TRBJ1-5, with 7 bases that match TRBD1. The CDR3 is 15 amino acids. Per the germline V gene, CDR1 is LNHDA and CDR2 is SQIVND (reference sequence). J lost 2 bases, V lost 6 bases, and 7 bases had no gene match. CDR3 in amino acids: CASRIQGSGNQPQHF. CDR3 DNA sequence: TGTGCCAGTAGAATACAGGGGTCCGGCAATCAGCCCCAGCATTTT.

The chain joins TRBV9 to TRBJ2-1; TRBD2 agrees at 10 bases. The trim removed 0 bases at V and 6 bases at J, leaving 12 bases unmatched. The CDR3 has 18 residues. Germline V lookup: CDR1 SGDLS, CDR2 YYNGEE. The CDR3 protein is CASSVGRAGGRPGNEQFF. CDR3 sequence (DNA): TGTGCCAGCAGCGTAGGTCGAGCGGGGGGGCGGCCCGGCAATGAGCAGTTCTTC.

The chain couples TRBV4-3 to TRBJ2-1; 9 bases agree with TRBD2. The ends lost 2 bases at V and 4 bases at J; junction bases unmatched: 3. CDR1 is LGHNA and CDR2 is YSLEER in the germline V gene. The CDR3 extends over 15 amino acids. The DNA for the CDR3 is TGCGCCAGCAGCCAAATTAGCGGGGGTTACAATGAGCAGTTCTTC. Encoded protein: CASSQISGGYNEQFF.

In DNA, the CDR3 is TGTGCCACCAGCAGGACGGGCATACCCGATGAAAAACTGTTTTTT. Its translation: CATSRTGIPDEKLFF. This chain connects TRBV15 to TRBJ1-4; no firm D call. CDR1 is LNHNV, CDR2 YYDKDF, per germline (reference sequence). V gave up 3 bases and J gave up 6 bases, with 14 bases separating them. CDR3 length: 15 residues.

This clone was found many times. The chain recombines TRBV6-1 with TRBJ1-2, with 7 nucleotides matching TRBD1. Germline-derived CDR1 and CDR2 are MNHNS and SASEGT. Trimming cost V 4 bases and J 4 bases; bases outside gene matches: 12. CDR3 size: 16 residues. CDR3 sequence reads: CASSGPTLTGSYGYTF. CDR3 bases: TGTGCCAGCAGTGGCCCCACCTTGACAGGGAGCTATGGCTACACCTTC.

The V call is TRBV6-5, the J call TRBJ1-1; 12 bases fit TRBD1. Germline CDR1 MNHEY, CDR2 SVGAGI. This CDR3 comprises 14 residues. Trimming at V came to 6 bases and at J to 9 bases, leaving 8 bases not matched to a gene. The CDR3 coding sequence is TGTGCCAGCAGATACCGGGACAGGGGGCGTAAAGCTTTCTTT. Translating gives CASRYRDRGRKAFF.

The V call is TRBV6-1, the J call TRBJ2-7; 8 positions match TRBD1. The CDR3 is 15 amino acids. Germline loops: CDR1 MNHNS, CDR2 SASEGT. The ends lost 1 base at V and 2 bases at J; junction bases unmatched: 4. The CDR3, as DNA: TGTGCCAGCAGTGAAGAGGACAGGGTAACCTACGAGCAGTACTTC. This translates into CASSEEDRVTYEQYF.